The 12 T cell receptor beta chains listed next were all sequenced from one sample in a study of cytomegalovirus exposure and HLA in healthy donors. It was with 60 Vbeta and 13 Jbeta primers that the PCR ran. Some clones are missing from TCRdb's copy, which holds only in-frame ones; the method was immunoSEQ multiplex PCR. The data show 110,000 to 150,000 clones, with 75% to 90% seen just once and approximately 1.1% held by the top ten. Material: PBMCs. The receptor set was obtained from a female donor in good health and CMV-seronegative.

This clone was seen once. V and J are TRBV6-5 and TRBJ1-5, with a weak D call TRBD1 (6 bases). V was shortened by 1 base and J by 6 bases, with 10 bases between the two germline ends. The germline V gene encodes CDR1 MNHEY and CDR2 SVGAGI. The CDR3 sequence is 14 residues long. The CDR3 spells CASSYLTGSQPQHF. CDR3 nucleotides: TGTGCCAGCAGTTACTTGACAGGAAGTCAGCCCCAGCATTTT.

V gene TRBV7-7 combines with J gene TRBJ2-3, with 12 bases that match TRBD2. The junction had 5 bases not matched to a gene; V was cut back by 5 bases and J by 2 bases. This CDR3 has 16 amino acids. Germline V lookup: CDR1 SSHAT, CDR2 FNYEAQ (reference sequence). The CDR3: CASSNGLAGYTDTQYF. CDR3 coding DNA: TGTGCCAGCAGCAACGGACTAGCGGGGTACACAGATACGCAGTATTTT. The entire variable domain, with the rest obtained from reference TRBV7-7 and TRBJ2-3, is as follows: GAGVSQSPRYKVTKRGQDVTLRCDPISSHATLYWYQQALGQGPEFLTYFNYEAQPDKSGLPSDRFSAERPEGSISTLTIQRTEQRDSAMYRCASSNGLAGYTDTQYFGPGTRLTVL.

This sequence joins TRBV5-1 and TRBJ2-1, with 7 nucleotides matching TRBD2. Germline assignment: CDR1 SGHRS and CDR2 YFSETQ. CDR3 length: 14 amino acids. V trimming: 0 bases; J trimming: 5 bases; junction bases outside the gene matches: 2. CDR3 sequence (DNA): TGCGCCAGCAGCTTGGGTGGACTAGACAATGAGCAGTTCTTC. Residues: CASSLGGLDNEQFF.

The chain links TRBV7-2 to TRBJ1-6; possible D gene TRBD1, 6 bases. Germline CDR1 and CDR2: SGHTA and FQGNSA. The CDR3 covers 16 residues. Trimming left V 2 bases short and J 3 bases short, with 11 bases between. The CDR3 is CASSLLTGYYNSPLHF. The CDR3 DNA follows: TGTGCCAGCAGCTTACTTACAGGGTACTATAATTCACCCCTCCACTTT.

This chain joins TRBV6-5 and TRBJ2-7, with TRBD1 matching 9 bases. Losses at the gene ends were 2 bases for V and 2 bases for J; bases not matched to a gene: 7. This CDR3 has 16 amino acids. Germline V gene lookup returns CDR1 MNHEY and CDR2 SVGAGI. CDR3 coding DNA: TGTGCCAGCAGTTACCTTGGGACAGGGATCCCCTACGAGCAGTACTTC. It specifies CASSYLGTGIPYEQYF.

The chain couples TRBV6-4 to TRBJ2-1; 8 nucleotides align to TRBD2. The CDR3 is 14 residues long. V lost 2 bases and J lost 5; bases outside the gene matches: 2. Germline values: CDR1 MRHNA, CDR2 SNTAGT. Written as DNA, the CDR3 is TGTGCCAGCAGTGACAGCGGGGGAAACAATGAGCAGTTCTTC. Amino acids: CASSDSGGNNEQFF.

The rearrangement links TRBV27 to TRBJ2-7, with TRBD1 matching over 7 bases. CDR1 is MNHEY, CDR2 SMNVEV, per germline (reference sequence). This CDR3 region has 13 residues. V lost 3 bases to trimming and J lost 6 bases; unmatched junction nucleotides: 5. This CDR3 is CASSFQGVPEQYF. The CDR3 nucleotides are TGTGCCAGCAGTTTCCAGGGGGTACCCGAGCAGTACTTC.

This clone was detected once. V usage is TRBV7-2 and J usage is TRBJ2-1; 8 bases align to TRBD2. Unmatched junction bases numbered 8, after V lost 4 bases and J lost 12 bases. This CDR3 region has 13 residues. Germline V gene data show CDR1 as SGHTA and CDR2 as FQGNSA. CDR3 protein: CASSSTSARGQFF. CDR3 nucleotide sequence: TGTGCCAGCAGCTCGACTAGCGCCCGGGGGCAGTTCTTC.

This chain uses TRBV28 with TRBJ2-1; 7 positions match TRBD2. Trimming cost V 5 bases and J 2 bases; bases outside gene matches: 3. CDR1 and CDR2 from the germline V gene are MDHEN and SYDVKM. The CDR3 contains 14 residues. The CDR3: CASSILAAYNEQFF. The CDR3 bases are TGTGCCAGCAGTATTCTAGCGGCCTACAATGAGCAGTTCTTC.

This clone was counted a single time. This sequence joins TRBV19 and TRBJ2-5, with D tentatively TRBD2 (5 bases). The CDR3 totals 14 residues. CDR1 and CDR2 (germline): LNHDA, SQIVND (reference sequence). V lost 6 bases and J lost 7, with 18 bases in between. The CDR3 region is CASRGPSNKGTQYF. For the CDR3, the DNA is TGTGCCAGTAGGGGCCCTAGCAACAAGGGGACCCAGTACTTC.

This rearrangement joins TRBV27 to TRBJ1-2, with D possibly being TRBD1 (6 bases). CDR1 is MNHEY and CDR2 is SMNVEV in the germline V gene (reference sequence). Trimming took off 4 bases at V and 2 bases at J, with 11 bases between the two ends. The CDR3 totals 14 residues. For the CDR3, the DNA is TGTGCCAGCAGTTCGCTGACAGGCAACTATGGCTACACCTTC. Translated, it gives CASSSLTGNYGYTF.

DNA for the CDR3: TGTGCCTGGAGTGTCTTGACAGGGAACTATGGCTACACCTTC. Amino acid sequence: CAWSVLTGNYGYTF. The V gene is TRBV30, the J gene TRBJ1-2; 7 bases agree with TRBD1. CDR3 length equals 14 residues. With 0 bases clipped from V and 2 bases from J, the junction kept 3 bases outside the gene matches. In germline, CDR1 is GTSNPN, CDR2 SVGIG (reference sequence).